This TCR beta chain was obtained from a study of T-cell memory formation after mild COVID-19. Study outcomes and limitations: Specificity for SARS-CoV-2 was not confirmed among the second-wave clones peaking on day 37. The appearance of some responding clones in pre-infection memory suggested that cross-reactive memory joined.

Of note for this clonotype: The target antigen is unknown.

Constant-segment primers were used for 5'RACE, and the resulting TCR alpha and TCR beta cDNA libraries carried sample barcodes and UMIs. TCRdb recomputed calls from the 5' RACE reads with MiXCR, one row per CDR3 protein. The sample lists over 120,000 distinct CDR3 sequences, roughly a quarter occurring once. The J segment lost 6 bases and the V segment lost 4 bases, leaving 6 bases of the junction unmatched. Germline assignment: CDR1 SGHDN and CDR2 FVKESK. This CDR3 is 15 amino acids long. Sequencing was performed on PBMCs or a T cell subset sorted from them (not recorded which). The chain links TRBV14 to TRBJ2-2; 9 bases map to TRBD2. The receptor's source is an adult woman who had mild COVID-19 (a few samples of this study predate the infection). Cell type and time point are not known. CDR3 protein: CASSRSGRWPGELFF. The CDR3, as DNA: TGTGCCAGCAGCCGTAGCGGGAGATGGCCCGGGGAGCTGTTTTTT.